These 14 T cell receptor beta chains were sequenced from one sample in a study of blood T cell repertoires in COVID-19. Produced via immunoSEQ multiplex PCR; TCRdb's table is partial and in-frame only. The sample carries approximately 250,000 clones, about 83% recorded once. The sample was peripheral blood. These receptors all come from a man between 45 and 60 years old with acute or convalescent COVID-19.

The chain is built from TRBV5-1 and TRBJ1-4; D remains unclear. The CDR3 is 14 residues long. Trimming removed 0 bases at V and 6 bases at J, with 9 bases between. CDR1 and CDR2 from the germline V gene are SGHRS and YFSETQ. In DNA, the CDR3 is TGCGCCAGCAGCTTGGAAGCAGGATATGAAAAACTGTTTTTT. Its protein is CASSLEAGYEKLFF. Drawing the rest from reference TRBV5-1 and TRBJ1-4, the complete variable domain is KAGVTQTPRYLIKTRGQQVTLSCSPISGHRSVSWYQQTPGQGLQFLFEYFSETQRNKGNFPGRFSGRQFSNSRSEMNVSTLELGDSALYLCASSLEAGYEKLFFGSGTQLSVL.

The V and J genes are TRBV5-4 and TRBJ2-7; 7 bases map to TRBD1. The V gene's germline CDR1 is SGHNT and CDR2 YYREEE (reference sequence). V gave up 0 bases and J gave up 4 bases; unmatched junction bases: 4. CDR3 length equals 14 residues. The CDR3 region is CASSLVDRRYEQYF. As DNA, the CDR3 is TGTGCCAGCAGCTTGGTGGACAGGAGATACGAGCAGTACTTC.

V usage is TRBV5-1 and J usage is TRBJ2-5; TRBD2 might be the D (5 bases). This CDR3 has 12 residues. CDR1 SGHRS and CDR2 YFSETQ come from the germline V gene. The V and J ends lost 5 bases and 3 bases respectively, with 8 bases between them. CDR3 amino acids: CASRAGEETQYF. DNA of the CDR3: TGCGCCAGCAGGGCCGGGGAAGAGACCCAGTACTTC.

The DNA of the CDR3 is TGCGCCAGCAGCTGGGGGGCAACAGGGGATAATTCACCCCTCCACTTT. It translates to CASSWGATGDNSPLHF. This sequence joins TRBV5-1 and TRBJ1-6, with 7 positions matching TRBD1. This CDR3 spans 16 amino acids. Germline lookup yields CDR1 SGHRS and CDR2 YFSETQ. The ends lost 3 bases at V and 5 bases at J; junction bases unmatched: 8.

This chain links TRBV7-9 with TRBJ2-7; D gene uncertain. The CDR3 loop spans 14 amino acids. The V end lost 1 base, the J end lost 3 bases, and 10 bases lay between the germline ends. The germline CDR1 and CDR2 sequences are SEHNR and FQNEAQ (reference sequence). The CDR3 DNA reads as TGTGCCAGCAGCTTAGGGGCGACGGACTACGAGCAGTACTTC. This gives the protein CASSLGATDYEQYF.

CDR3 sequence reads: CASSTGLFTYEQYF. In DNA, the CDR3 is TGTGCCAGTAGTACGGGACTGTTCACCTACGAGCAGTACTTC. The chain carries TRBV19 and TRBJ2-7; D possibly corresponds to TRBD2 (6 bases). Germline-derived CDR1 and CDR2 are LNHDA and SQIVND (reference sequence). CDR3 length equals 14 residues. V was shortened by 4 bases and J by 2 bases, with 12 bases between the two germline ends.

This chain joins TRBV12-3 or TRBV12-4 and TRBJ2-7; D is possibly TRBD1 (6 bases). The CDR3 has 12 amino acids. Trimming left V 7 bases short and J 6 bases short, with 13 bases between. Here the CDR3 DNA reads TGTGCCAGCACCCTGAGGGGGAGCGAGCAGTACTTC. This sequence encodes CASTLRGSEQYF.

The rearrangement uses TRBV27 and TRBJ2-1; a possible D gene is TRBD2 (6 bases). Germline assignment: CDR1 MNHEY and CDR2 SMNVEV (reference sequence). Trimming took 4 bases from V and 9 from J, leaving 19 bases between them. This CDR3 region has 15 residues. CDR3 region: CASSSDYSGGFEQFF. The CDR3 DNA is TGTGCCAGCAGTTCGGACTACTCCGGAGGGTTTGAGCAGTTCTTC.

The chain's CDR3 is CASRAEQAYEQYF. In DNA form, the CDR3 reads TGTGCCAGCAGGGCGGAACAGGCCTACGAGCAGTACTTC. The chain carries TRBV6-5 and TRBJ2-7; TRBD1 might be the D (5 bases). The CDR3 runs 13 residues. Deletions cut 6 bases from V and 2 bases from J, with 11 bases between. Germline CDR1 and CDR2: MNHEY and SVGAGI.

The rearrangement joins TRBV6-5 to TRBJ1-4; possibly TRBD1 for D (5 bases). Germline V gene lookup returns CDR1 MNHEY and CDR2 SVGAGI. The CDR3 consists of 14 residues. V lost 6 bases, J lost 7 bases, and 15 bases lay in between. The CDR3 is CASSFVGEGEKLFF. In DNA form, the CDR3 reads TGTGCCAGCAGCTTCGTGGGGGAGGGTGAAAAACTGTTTTTT.

The chain uses TRBV7-5 and TRBJ1-1. TRBV7-5 is tagged as a pseudogene. This CDR3 has 12 amino acids. CDR3 DNA sequence: TGTGCCGAAAAAGCGGCCTGGCAGGAAGCTTTCTTT. It codes for CAEKAAWQEAFF.

The chain is built from TRBV7-6 and TRBJ2-7, with 7 positions matching TRBD1. The junction had 6 bases not matched to a gene; V was cut back by 5 bases and J by 2 bases. The CDR3 contains 14 residues. Germline V CDR1 and CDR2: SGHVS, FNYEAQ. CDR3 DNA: TGTGCCAGCAGCGAACGGGACAGAGCCTACGAGCAGTACTTC. It is translated as CASSERDRAYEQYF.

The chain is built from TRBV5-5 and TRBJ2-7; D is ambiguous. The V gene lost 3 bases and the J gene lost 6 bases, with 10 bases spanning the gap. The CDR3 has 12 residues. CDR1 and CDR2 from the germline V gene are SGHKS and YYEKEE (reference sequence). The CDR3 reads CASSWSRAEQYF. In DNA, the CDR3 is TGTGCCAGCAGCTGGAGTCGTGCCGAGCAGTACTTC.

This chain connects TRBV11-3 to TRBJ1-3; D possibly corresponds to TRBD1 (5 bases). Germline values: CDR1 SGHNT, CDR2 YENEEA. The CDR3 runs to 14 residues. Trimming stripped 5 bases from V and 2 bases from J, with 10 bases between. CDR3 in amino acids: CASSQAGAGNTIYF. The CDR3 DNA reads TGTGCCAGCAGCCAGGCGGGGGCTGGAAACACCATATATTTT.